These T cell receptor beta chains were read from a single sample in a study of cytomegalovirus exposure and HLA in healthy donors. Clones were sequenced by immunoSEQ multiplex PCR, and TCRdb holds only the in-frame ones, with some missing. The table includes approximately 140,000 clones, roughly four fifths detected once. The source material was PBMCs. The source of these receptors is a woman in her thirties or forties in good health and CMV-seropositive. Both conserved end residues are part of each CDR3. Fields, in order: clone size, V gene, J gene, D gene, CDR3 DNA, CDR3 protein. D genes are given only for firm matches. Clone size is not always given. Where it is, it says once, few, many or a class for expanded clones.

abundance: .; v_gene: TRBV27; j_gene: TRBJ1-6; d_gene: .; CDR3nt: TGTGCCAGCAGGTATCCCCTGACCGCGACAGATTCACCCCTCCACTTT; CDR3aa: CASRYPLTATDSPLHF
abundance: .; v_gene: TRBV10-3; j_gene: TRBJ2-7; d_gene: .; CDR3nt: TGTGCCATCAGTCAGGGTTCTGCTCTGGACGAGCAGTACTTC; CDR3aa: CAISQGSALDEQYF
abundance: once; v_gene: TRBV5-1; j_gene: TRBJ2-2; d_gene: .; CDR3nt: TGCGCCAGCAGCTTTCCAGGGAACACCGGGGAGCTGTTTTTT; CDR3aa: CASSFPGNTGELFF
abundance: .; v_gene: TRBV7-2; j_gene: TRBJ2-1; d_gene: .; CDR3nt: TGTGCCAGCAGCTTAGACCAGGGAAGGGCCAATGAGCAGTTCTTC; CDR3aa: CASSLDQGRANEQFF
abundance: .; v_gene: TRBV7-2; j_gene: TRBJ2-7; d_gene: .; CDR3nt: TGTGCCAGCAGTTCGGGACTCGCGAGGGGCGAGCAGTACTTC; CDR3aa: CASSSGLARGEQYF
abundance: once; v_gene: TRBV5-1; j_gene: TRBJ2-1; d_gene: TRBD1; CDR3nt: TGCGCCAGCACCCCCGGGACAGGGCGATATGAGCAGTTCTTC; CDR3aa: CASTPGTGRYEQFF
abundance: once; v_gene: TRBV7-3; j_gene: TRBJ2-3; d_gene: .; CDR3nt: TGTGCCAGCAGCTCAAACAAGGAGGGGCCAACGCAGTATTTT; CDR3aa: CASSSNKEGPTQYF
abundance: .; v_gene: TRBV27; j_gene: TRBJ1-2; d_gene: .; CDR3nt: TGTGCCAGCAGCTTAAGCCTCGATTATGGCTACACCTTC; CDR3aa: CASSLSLDYGYTF
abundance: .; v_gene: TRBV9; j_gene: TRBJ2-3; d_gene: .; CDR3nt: TGTGCCAGCAGCGAGTTACAGACGTATACGCAGTATTTT; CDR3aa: CASSELQTYTQYF
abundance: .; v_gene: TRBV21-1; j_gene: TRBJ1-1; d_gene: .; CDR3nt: TGTGCCAGCCTTACGACGGGACAGAAGAACACTGAAGCTTTCTTT; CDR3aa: CASLTTGQKNTEAFF
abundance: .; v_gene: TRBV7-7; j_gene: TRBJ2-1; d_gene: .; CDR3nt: TGTGCTAGCAGCTTATTACGGGGCAATGAGCAGTTCTTC; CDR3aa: CASSLLRGNEQFF
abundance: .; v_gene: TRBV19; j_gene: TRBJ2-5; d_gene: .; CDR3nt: TGTGCCAGTAGTACTGGACAGCAAGAGACCCAGTACTTC; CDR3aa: CASSTGQQETQYF
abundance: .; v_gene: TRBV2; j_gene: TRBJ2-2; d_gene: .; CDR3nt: TGTGCCAGGTCGAGCGGAGGGGTCGCCGGGGAGCTGTTTTTT; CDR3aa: CARSSGGVAGELFF
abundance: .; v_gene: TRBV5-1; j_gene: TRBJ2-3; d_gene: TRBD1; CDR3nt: TGCGCCAGCAGCTTGGTGGGACAGGGGGAAACAGATACGCAGTATTTT; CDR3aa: CASSLVGQGETDTQYF
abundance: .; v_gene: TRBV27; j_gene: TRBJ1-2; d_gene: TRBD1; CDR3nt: TGTGCCAGCAGTCCTCGACAGGGCAGCTTCTATGGCTACACCTTC; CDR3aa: CASSPRQGSFYGYTF
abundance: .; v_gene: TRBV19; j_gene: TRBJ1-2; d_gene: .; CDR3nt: TGTGCCAGTAGTATAGACCCCTTAGAAAACTATGGCTACACCTTC; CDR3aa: CASSIDPLENYGYTF
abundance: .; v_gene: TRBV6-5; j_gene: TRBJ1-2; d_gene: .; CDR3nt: TGTGCCAGCAGTCTTGGACTGATACAGAGTGGCTACACCTTC; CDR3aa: CASSLGLIQSGYTF
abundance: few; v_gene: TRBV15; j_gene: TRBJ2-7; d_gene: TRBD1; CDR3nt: TGTGCCACCAGCATGAGCGAGGGGACAGGGGGCCGGTGGGACGAGCAGTACTTC; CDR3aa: CATSMSEGTGGRWDEQYF
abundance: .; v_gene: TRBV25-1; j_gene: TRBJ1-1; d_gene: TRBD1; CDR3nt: TGTGCCAGCAGTGAATATCAGGGGGTCAGCACTGAAGCTTTCTTT; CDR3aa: CASSEYQGVSTEAFF
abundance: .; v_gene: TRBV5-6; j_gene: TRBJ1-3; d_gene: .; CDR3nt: TGTGCCAGCAGCTTCTCTCCAGGAATCTCTGGAAACACCATATATTTT; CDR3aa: CASSFSPGISGNTIYF
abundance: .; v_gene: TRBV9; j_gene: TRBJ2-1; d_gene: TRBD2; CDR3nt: TGTGCCAGCACCCTACTAGCGGGGGGAAACAATGAGCAGTTCTTC; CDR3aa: CASTLLAGGNNEQFF
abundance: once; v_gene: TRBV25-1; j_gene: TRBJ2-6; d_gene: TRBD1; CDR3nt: TGTGCCAGCAGCCCCGGGACAGGGTTCTCTGGGGCCAACGTCCTGACTTTC; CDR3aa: CASSPGTGFSGANVLTF
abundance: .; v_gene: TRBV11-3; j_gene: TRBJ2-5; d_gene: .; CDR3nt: TGTGCCAGCAGCCCTGGGGGCCCCTCGGTCAAGGCCCAGTACTTC; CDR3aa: CASSPGGPSVKAQYF
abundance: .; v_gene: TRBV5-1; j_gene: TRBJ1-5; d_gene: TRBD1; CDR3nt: TGCGCCAGCAGCTTTAGTACAGGGGATCAGCCCCAGCATTTT; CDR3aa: CASSFSTGDQPQHF
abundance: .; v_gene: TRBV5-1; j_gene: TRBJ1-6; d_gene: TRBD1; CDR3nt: TGCGCCAGCAGCTTGCCGGGACAGGATAATTCACCCCTCCACTTT; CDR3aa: CASSLPGQDNSPLHF
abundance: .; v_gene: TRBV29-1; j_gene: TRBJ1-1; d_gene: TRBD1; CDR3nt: TGCAGCGCTTGGGACAGCTCCACTGAAGCTTTCTTT; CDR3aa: CSAWDSSTEAFF
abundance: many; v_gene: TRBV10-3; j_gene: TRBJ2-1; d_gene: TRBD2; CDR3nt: TGTGCCATCAGTGAGCCTTTAGGACTAGCGGGAGGGCCCCTCTTC; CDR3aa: CAISEPLGLAGGPLF
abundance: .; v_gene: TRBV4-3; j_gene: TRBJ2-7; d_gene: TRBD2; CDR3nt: TGCGCCAGCAGCCAAGAAGGGCTAGCGGGAGACGAGCAGTACTTC; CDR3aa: CASSQEGLAGDEQYF
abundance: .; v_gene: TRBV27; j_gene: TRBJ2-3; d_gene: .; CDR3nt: TGTGCCAGCAACCTCCCTGGGGAGGTAGATACGCAGTATTTT; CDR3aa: CASNLPGEVDTQYF
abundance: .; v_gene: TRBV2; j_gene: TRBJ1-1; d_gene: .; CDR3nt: TGTGCCAGCAGTGAAGAGGGGACTGAAGCTTTCTTT; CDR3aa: CASSEEGTEAFF
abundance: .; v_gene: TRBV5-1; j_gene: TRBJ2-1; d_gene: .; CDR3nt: TGCGCCAGCAGCTTTGAGCACGGCTCCTACAATGAGCAGTTCTTC; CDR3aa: CASSFEHGSYNEQFF
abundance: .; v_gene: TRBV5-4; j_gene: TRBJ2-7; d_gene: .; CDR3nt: TGTGCCAGCAGCTTGGACCCAGCCTACGAGCAGTACTTC; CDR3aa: CASSLDPAYEQYF
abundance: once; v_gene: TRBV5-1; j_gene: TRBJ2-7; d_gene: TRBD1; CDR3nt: TGCGCCAGCAGCTTGGCGGGGTCCGTGAACAGGGGCTACGAGCAGTACTTC; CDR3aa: CASSLAGSVNRGYEQYF
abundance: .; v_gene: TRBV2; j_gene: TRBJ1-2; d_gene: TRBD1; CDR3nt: TGTGCCAGCAGTGAAGCGCTTCTCAGGGACAGGGGGCGAGTATTCACCTTC; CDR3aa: CASSEALLRDRGRVFTF
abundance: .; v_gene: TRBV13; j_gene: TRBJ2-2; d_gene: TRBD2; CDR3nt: TGTGCCAGCAGCCATACTCTCTGGGGGGGTAACACCGGGGAGCTGTTTTTT; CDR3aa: CASSHTLWGGNTGELFF
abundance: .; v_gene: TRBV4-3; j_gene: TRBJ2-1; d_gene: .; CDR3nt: TGCGCCAGCAGCCGGGGCCTACCCAATGAGCAGTTCTTC; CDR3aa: CASSRGLPNEQFF
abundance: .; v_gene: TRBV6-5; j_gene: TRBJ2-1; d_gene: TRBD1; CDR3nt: TGTGCCAGCAGTTACACCGGGACAGGGGTGGGCAATGAGCAGTTCTTC; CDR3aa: CASSYTGTGVGNEQFF
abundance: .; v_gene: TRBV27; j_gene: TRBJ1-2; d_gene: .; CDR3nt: TGTGCCAGCGGCAGGGTTATAAACTATGGCTACACCTTC; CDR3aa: CASGRVINYGYTF
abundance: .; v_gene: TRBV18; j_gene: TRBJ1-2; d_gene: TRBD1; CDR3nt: TGTGCCAGCTCACCCGACAGGGCCTATGGCTACACCTTC; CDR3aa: CASSPDRAYGYTF
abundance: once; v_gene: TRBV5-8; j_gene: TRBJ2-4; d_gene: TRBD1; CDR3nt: TGTGCCAGCAGCTTGGAGGGGGCTCGGGAAAACATTCAGTACTTC; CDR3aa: CASSLEGARENIQYF
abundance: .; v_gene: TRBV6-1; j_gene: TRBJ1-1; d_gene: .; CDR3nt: TGCATCGGGCGGGGGGTAAACACTGAAGCTTTCTTT; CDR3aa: CIGRGVNTEAFF
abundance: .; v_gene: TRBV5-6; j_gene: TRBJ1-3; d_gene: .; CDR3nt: TGTGCCAGCAGCTTGGGGCCAGGAGGTACTGGAAACACCATATATTTT; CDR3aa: CASSLGPGGTGNTIYF
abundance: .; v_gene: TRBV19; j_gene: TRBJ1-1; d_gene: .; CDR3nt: TGTGCAGGGCGGGGGCTGAACACTGAAGCTTTCTTT; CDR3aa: CAGRGLNTEAFF
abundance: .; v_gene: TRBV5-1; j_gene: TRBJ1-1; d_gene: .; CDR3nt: TGCGCCAGCAGCATCCATCAACGGGGAATCTTGAACACTGAAGCTTTCTTT; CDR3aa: CASSIHQRGILNTEAFF
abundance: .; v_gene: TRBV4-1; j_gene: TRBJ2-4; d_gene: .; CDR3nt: TGCGCCAGCAGCCAGCGGACCAAAAACATTCAGTACTTC; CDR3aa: CASSQRTKNIQYF
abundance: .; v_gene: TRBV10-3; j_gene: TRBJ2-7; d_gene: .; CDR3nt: TGTGCCATCAGAACAACCGGGGCTGCGGGGGAGCAGTACTTC; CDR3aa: CAIRTTGAAGEQYF
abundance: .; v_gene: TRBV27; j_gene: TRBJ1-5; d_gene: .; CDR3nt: TGTGCCAGCAGTTTACAGGGCGTAGATCAGCCCCAGCATTTT; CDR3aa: CASSLQGVDQPQHF
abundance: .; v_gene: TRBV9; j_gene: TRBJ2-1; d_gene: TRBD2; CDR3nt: TGTGCCAGCAGCGTTGGACTAGCGAGTGGCAATGAGCAGTTCTTC; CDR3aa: CASSVGLASGNEQFF
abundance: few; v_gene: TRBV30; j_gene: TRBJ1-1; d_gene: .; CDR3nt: TGTGCCTGGAGTATCTGGGGGACATCTTTGGGCACTGAAGCTTTCTTT; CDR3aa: CAWSIWGTSLGTEAFF
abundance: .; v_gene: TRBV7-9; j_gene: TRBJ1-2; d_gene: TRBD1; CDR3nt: TGTGCCAGCAGCTCCCCAGGGGGCCTGGGCTATGGCTACACCTTC; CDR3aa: CASSSPGGLGYGYTF
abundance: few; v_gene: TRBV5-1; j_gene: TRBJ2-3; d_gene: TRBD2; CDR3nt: TGCGCCAGCAGCTCCACGACTAGCGGGATTGGAGATACGCAGTATTTT; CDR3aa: CASSSTTSGIGDTQYF
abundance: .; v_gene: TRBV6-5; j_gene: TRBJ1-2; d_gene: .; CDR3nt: TGTGCCAGCAGTTATCGCGCGGCAACCACTAACTATGGCTACACCTTC; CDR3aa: CASSYRAATTNYGYTF
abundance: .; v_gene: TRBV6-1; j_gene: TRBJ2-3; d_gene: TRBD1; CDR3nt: TGTGCCAGCAGTGAGACAGGGAGGCAGTATTTT; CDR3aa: CASSETGRQYF